Detailed here is one TCR beta chain. These data are taken from a study of blood T cell repertoires in COVID-19. Study summary: COVID-19 samples collected from the United States, Italy and Spain covered acute and convalescent phases.

Germline CDR1 and CDR2: SNHLY and FYNNEI. CDR3 length: 14 residues. J gave up 2 bases and V 7 bases, and 5 bases lay outside the gene matches. Using immunoSEQ multiplex PCR, the repertoire was profiled, and TCRdb retains in-frame clones only, with some absent. The table shows 130,000 to 150,000 clones, with about 84% occurring only once. Sequencing was done on a sample of peripheral blood. The TCR originated in a woman older than 75 in a cohort sampled during active or convalescent COVID-19. J is TRBJ1-2 and V is TRBV2; TRBD1 aligns across 9 bases. The DNA of the CDR3 is TGTGCCAGCACCACACAGGGGGCAAACTATGGCTACACCTTC. Its translation is CASTTQGANYGYTF.